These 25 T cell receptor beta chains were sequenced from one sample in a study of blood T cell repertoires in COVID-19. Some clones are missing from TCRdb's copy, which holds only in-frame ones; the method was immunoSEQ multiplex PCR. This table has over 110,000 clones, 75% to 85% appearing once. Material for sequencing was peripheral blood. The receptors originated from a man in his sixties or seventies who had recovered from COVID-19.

The CDR3 DNA follows: TGCGCCAGCCGACTAGCGGGAGGCCCAGAGACCCAGTACTTC. Translated, it gives CASRLAGGPETQYF. This chain joins TRBV5-1 and TRBJ2-5, with 13 bases fitting TRBD2. The CDR3 length is 14 residues. V trimming: 7 bases; J trimming: 4 bases; junction bases outside the gene matches: 4. Looked up from germline, CDR1 is SGHRS and CDR2 is YFSETQ.

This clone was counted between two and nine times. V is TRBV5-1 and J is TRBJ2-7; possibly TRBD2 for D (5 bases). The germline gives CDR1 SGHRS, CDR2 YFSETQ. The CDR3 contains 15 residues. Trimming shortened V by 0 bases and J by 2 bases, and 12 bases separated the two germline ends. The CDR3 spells CASSLEWAGTYEQYF. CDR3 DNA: TGCGCCAGCAGCTTGGAATGGGCCGGGACCTACGAGCAGTACTTC.

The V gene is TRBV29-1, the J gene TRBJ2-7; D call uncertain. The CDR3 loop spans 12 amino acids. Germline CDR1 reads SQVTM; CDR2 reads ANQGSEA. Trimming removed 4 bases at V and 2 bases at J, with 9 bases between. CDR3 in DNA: TGCAGCGTTGGTGAGTTTGCCTACGAGCAGTACTTC. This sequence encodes CSVGEFAYEQYF.

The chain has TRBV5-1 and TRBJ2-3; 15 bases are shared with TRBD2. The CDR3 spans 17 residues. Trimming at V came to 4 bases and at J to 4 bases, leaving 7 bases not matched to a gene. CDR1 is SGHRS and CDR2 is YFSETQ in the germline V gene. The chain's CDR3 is CASSRGTSGRMADTQYF. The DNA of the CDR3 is TGCGCCAGCAGCCGGGGGACTAGCGGGAGGATGGCAGATACGCAGTATTTT.

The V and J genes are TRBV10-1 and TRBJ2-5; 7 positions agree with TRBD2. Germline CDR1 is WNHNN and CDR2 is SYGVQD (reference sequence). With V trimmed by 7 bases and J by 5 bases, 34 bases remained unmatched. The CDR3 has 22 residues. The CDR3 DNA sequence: TGCGCCAGCATCAACACGGGTTCTGTACCGGGACTATCTAGAGAGGGTAAGGAGACCCAGTACTTC. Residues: CASINTGSVPGLSREGKETQYF.

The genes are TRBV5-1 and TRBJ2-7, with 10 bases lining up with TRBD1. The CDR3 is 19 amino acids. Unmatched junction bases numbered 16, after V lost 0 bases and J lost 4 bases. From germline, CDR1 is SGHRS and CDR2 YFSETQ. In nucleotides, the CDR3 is TGCGCCAGCAGCTTGGAACCCGGGACAGGGGTGCCATATGGGTACGAGCAGTACTTC. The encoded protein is CASSLEPGTGVPYGYEQYF.

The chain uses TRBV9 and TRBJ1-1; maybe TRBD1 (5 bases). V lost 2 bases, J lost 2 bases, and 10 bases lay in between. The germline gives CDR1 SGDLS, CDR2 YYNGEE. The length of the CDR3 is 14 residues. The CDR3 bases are TGTGCCAGCAGCGTCTACGACAGAAACACTGAAGCTTTCTTT. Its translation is CASSVYDRNTEAFF.

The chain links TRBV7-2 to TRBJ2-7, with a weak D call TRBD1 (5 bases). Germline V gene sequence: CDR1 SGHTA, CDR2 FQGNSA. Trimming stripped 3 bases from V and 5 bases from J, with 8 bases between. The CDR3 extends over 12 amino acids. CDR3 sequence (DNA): TGTGCCAGCAGCTTTCGACAGCACGAGCAGTACTTC. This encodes CASSFRQHEQYF.

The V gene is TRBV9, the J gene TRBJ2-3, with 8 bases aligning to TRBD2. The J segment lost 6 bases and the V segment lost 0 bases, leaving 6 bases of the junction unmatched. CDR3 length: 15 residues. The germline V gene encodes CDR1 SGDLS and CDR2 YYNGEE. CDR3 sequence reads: CASSVGGTSPDTQYF. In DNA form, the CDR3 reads TGTGCCAGCAGCGTAGGTGGGACTAGTCCTGATACGCAGTATTTT.

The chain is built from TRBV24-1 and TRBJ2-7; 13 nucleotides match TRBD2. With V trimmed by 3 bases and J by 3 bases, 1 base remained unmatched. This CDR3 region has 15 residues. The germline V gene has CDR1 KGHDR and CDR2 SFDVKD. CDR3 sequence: CATSDGLAGDYEQYF. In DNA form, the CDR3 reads TGTGCCACCAGTGATGGACTAGCGGGAGACTACGAGCAGTACTTC.

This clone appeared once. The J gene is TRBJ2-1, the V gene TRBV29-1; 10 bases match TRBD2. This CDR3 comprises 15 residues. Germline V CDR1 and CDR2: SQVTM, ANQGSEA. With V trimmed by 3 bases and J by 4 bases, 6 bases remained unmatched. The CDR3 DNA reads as TGCAGCGTTGACTTTGGGACTAGCGTGTACAATGAGCAGTTCTTC. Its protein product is CSVDFGTSVYNEQFF.

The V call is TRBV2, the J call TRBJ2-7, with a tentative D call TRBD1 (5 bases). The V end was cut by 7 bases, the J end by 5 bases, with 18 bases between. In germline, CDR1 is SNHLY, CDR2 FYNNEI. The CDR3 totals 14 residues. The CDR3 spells CASKRTDTFNEQYF. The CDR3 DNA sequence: TGTGCCAGCAAACGTACGGACACCTTCAACGAGCAGTACTTC.

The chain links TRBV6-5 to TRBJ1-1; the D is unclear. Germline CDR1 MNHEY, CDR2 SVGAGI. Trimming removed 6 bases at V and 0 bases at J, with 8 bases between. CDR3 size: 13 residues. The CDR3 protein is CASSRAVNTEAFF. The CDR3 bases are TGTGCCAGCAGCAGAGCGGTGAACACTGAAGCTTTCTTT.

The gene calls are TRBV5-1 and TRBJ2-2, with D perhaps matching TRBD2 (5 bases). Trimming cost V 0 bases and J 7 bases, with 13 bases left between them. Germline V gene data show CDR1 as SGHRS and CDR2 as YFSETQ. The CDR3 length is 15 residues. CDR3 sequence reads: CASSLGEFYDGELFF. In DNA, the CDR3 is TGCGCCAGCAGCTTGGGGGAGTTTTATGACGGGGAGCTGTTTTTT.

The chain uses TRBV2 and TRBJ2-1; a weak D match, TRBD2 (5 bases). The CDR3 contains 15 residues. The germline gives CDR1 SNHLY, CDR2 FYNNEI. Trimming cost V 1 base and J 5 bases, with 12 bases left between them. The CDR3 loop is CASSEVGLSHNEQFF. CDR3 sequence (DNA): TGTGCCAGCAGTGAAGTCGGACTCTCTCACAATGAGCAGTTCTTC.

The CDR3 reads CASSPRQGASTEAFF. The CDR3 coding sequence is TGTGCCAGCAGCCCCAGACAGGGGGCGAGCACTGAAGCTTTCTTT. The chain has TRBV5-4 and TRBJ1-1; TRBD1 matches 10 bases. The CDR3 extends over 15 amino acids. Trimming took 4 bases from V and 4 from J; bases not matched to a gene: 7. Germline loops: CDR1 SGHNT, CDR2 YYREEE (reference sequence). Looking up the rest from reference TRBV5-4 and TRBJ1-1 gives the full variable domain: ETGVTQSPTHLIKTRGQQVTLRCSSQSGHNTVSWYQQALGQGPQFIFQYYREEENGRGNFPPRFSGLQFPNYSSELNVNALELDDSALYLCASSPRQGASTEAFFGQGTRLTVV.

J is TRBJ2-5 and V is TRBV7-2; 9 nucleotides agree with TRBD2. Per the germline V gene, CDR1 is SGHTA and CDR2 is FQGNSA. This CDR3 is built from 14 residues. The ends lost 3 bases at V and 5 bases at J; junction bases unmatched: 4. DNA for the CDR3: TGTGCCAGCAGCTTGGGGACTAGCTTCGAGACCCAGTACTTC. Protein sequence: CASSLGTSFETQYF.

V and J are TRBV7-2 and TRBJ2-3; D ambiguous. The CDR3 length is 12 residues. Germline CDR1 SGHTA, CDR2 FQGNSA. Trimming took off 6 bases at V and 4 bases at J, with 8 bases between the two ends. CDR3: CASSPFADTQYF. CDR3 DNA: TGTGCCAGCAGTCCTTTTGCAGATACGCAGTATTTT.

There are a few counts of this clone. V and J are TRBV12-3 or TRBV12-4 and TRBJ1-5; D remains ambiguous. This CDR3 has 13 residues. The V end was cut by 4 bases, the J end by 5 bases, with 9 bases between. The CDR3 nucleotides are TGTGCCAGCAGTTATTCCACACATCAGCCCCAGCATTTT. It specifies CASSYSTHQPQHF.

This chain's CDR3 is CSARRSGELFF. CDR3 DNA: TGCAGTGCTAGACGGTCTGGGGAGCTGTTTTTT. The V and J genes are TRBV20-1 and TRBJ2-2; no firm D call. This CDR3 has 11 amino acids. Trimming cost V 2 bases and J 8 bases, with 6 bases left between them. Germline-derived CDR1 and CDR2 are DFQATT and SNEGSKA (reference sequence).

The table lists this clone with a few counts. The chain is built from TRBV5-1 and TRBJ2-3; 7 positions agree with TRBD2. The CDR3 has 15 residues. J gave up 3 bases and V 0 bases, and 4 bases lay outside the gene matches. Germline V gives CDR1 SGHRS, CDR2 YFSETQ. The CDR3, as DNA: TGCGCCAGCAGCTTGGAATGGGAGGGTACAGATACGCAGTATTTT. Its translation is CASSLEWEGTDTQYF.

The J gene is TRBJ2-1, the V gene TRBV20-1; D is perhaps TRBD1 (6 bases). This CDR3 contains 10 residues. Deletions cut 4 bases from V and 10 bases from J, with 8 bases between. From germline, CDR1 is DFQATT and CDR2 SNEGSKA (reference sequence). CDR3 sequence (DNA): TGCAGTGCTACACAGGGAGAGCAGTTCTTC. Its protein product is CSATQGEQFF.

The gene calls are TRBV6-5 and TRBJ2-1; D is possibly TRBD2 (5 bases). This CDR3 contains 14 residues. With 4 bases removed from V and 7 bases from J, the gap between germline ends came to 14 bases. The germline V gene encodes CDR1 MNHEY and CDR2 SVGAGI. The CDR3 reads CASSSGIPGNEQFF. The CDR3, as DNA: TGTGCCAGCAGTTCGGGGATCCCGGGTAATGAGCAGTTCTTC.

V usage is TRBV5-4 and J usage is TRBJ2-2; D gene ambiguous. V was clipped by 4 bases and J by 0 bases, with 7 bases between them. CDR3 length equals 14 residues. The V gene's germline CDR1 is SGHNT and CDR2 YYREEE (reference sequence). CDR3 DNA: TGTGCCAGCAGCCCAGGATCGAACACCGGGGAGCTGTTTTTT. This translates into CASSPGSNTGELFF.

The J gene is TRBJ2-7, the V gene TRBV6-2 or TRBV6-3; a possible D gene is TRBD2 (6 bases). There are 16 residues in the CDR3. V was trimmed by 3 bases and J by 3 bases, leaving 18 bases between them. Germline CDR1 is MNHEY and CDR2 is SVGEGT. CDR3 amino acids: CASSYRSGREYYEQYF. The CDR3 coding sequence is TGTGCCAGCAGTTATAGGAGCGGGCGGGAATACTACGAGCAGTACTTC.